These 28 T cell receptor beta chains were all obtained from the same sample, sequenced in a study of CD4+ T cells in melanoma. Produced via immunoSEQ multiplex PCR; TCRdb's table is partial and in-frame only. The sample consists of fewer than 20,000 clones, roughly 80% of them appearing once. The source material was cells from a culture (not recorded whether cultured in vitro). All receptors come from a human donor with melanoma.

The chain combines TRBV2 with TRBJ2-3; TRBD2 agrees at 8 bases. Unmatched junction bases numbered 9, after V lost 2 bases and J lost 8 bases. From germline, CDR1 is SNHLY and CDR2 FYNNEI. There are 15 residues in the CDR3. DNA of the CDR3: TGTGCCAGCAGTGAACGGCGGGGGGCTTCTGCTACGCAGTATTTT. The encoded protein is CASSERRGASATQYF.

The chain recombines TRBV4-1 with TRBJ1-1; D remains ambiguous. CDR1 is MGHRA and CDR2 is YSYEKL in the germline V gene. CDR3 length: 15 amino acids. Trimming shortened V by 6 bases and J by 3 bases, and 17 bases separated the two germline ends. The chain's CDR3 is CASRPGGVWDTEAFF. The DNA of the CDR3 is TGCGCCAGCAGACCGGGTGGCGTCTGGGACACTGAAGCTTTCTTT.

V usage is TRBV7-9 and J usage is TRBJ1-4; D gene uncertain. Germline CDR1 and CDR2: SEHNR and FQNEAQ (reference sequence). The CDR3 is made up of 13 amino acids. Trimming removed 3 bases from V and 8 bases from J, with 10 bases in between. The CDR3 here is CASSFGRLEKLFF. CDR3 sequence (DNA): TGTGCCAGCAGCTTCGGCAGGCTGGAAAAACTGTTTTTT.

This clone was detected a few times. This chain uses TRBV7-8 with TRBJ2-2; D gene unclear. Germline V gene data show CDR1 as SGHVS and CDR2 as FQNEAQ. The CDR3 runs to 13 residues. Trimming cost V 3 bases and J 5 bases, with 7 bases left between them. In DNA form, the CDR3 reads TGTGCCAGCAGCTTTGAGTGGACCGGGGAGCTGTTTTTT. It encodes CASSFEWTGELFF.

The CDR3 DNA reads as TGCGCCAGCAGCCAAGAGGTCATGACCCCCCGCGAGCAGTACTTC. Amino acids: CASSQEVMTPREQYF. V usage is TRBV4-1 and J usage is TRBJ2-7; D unresolved. V was cut by 0 bases and J by 6 bases, with 15 bases left in between. Germline V gene lookup returns CDR1 MGHRA and CDR2 YSYEKL. CDR3 length: 15 amino acids.

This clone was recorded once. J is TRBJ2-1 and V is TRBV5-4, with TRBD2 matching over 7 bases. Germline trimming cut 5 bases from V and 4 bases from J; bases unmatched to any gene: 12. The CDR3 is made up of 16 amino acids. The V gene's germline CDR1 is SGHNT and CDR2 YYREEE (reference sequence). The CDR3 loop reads CASRAGNPGIYNEQFF. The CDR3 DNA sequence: TGTGCCAGCAGAGCGGGGAACCCAGGGATTTACAATGAGCAGTTCTTC.

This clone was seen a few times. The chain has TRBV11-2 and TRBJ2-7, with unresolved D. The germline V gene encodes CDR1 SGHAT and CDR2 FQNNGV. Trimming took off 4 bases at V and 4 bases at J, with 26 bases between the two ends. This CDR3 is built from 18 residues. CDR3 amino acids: CASSSRSDPFSSLYEQYF. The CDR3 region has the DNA TGTGCCAGCAGCTCCCGATCCGACCCTTTTTCCTCTCTTTACGAGCAGTACTTC. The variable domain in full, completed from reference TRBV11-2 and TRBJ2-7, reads EAGVAQSPRYKIIEKRQSVAFWCNPISGHATLYWYQQILGQGPKLLIQFQNNGVVDDSQLPKDRFSAERLKGVDSTLKIQPAKLEDSAVYLCASSSRSDPFSSLYEQYFGPGTRLTVT.

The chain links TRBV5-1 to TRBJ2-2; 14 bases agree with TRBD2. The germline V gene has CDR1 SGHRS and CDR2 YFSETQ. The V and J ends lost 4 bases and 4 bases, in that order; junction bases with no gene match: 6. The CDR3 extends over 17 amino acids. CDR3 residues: CASSPTSGGAFTGELFF. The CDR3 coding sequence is TGCGCCAGCAGCCCGACTAGCGGGGGGGCTTTCACCGGGGAGCTGTTTTTT.

CDR3 residues: CASSQTPLSTQSRADTQYF. The CDR3 DNA is TGTGCCAGCAGCCAAACCCCATTATCGACTCAATCCCGTGCAGATACGCAGTATTTT. This chain connects TRBV7-9 to TRBJ2-3; unclear D gene. CDR3 size: 19 residues. With 5 bases removed from V and 4 bases from J, the gap between germline ends came to 28 bases. Per germline, CDR1 SEHNR and CDR2 FQNEAQ (reference sequence).

In DNA form, the CDR3 reads TGTGCCAGCTCACCTTTGTCCGGGGCCAGCACAGATACGCAGTATTTT. This translates into CASSPLSGASTDTQYF. V usage is TRBV18 and J usage is TRBJ2-3, with D perhaps assigned TRBD1 or TRBD2 (5 bases each). Trimming stripped 3 bases from V and 0 bases from J, with 13 bases between. Germline CDR1 reads KGHSH; CDR2 reads LQKENI. This CDR3 spans 16 amino acids.

The CDR3: CASSLGPSSEYEQYF. The CDR3 nucleotides read TGCGCCAGCAGCTTGGGGCCCTCTAGCGAATACGAGCAGTACTTC. The chain carries TRBV5-1 and TRBJ2-7; D possibly corresponds to TRBD2 (6 bases). The CDR3 length is 15 residues. Per germline, CDR1 SGHRS and CDR2 YFSETQ. V lost 0 bases to trimming and J lost 4 bases, with 14 bases between them.

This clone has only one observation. CDR3 region: CASSQDGGIGNQPQHF. CDR3 bases: TGCGCCAGCAGCCAAGACGGCGGCATCGGCAATCAGCCCCAGCATTTT. The chain joins TRBV4-1 to TRBJ1-5, with D unresolved. Trimming pared 0 bases from V and 2 bases from J, leaving 11 bases between. The CDR3 runs to 16 residues. Germline V gene sequence: CDR1 MGHRA, CDR2 YSYEKL.

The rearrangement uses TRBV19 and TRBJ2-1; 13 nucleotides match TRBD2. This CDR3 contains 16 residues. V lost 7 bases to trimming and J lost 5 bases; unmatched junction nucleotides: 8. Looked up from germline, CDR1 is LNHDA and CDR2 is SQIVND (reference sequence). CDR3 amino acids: CASNWRTSGGDNEQFF. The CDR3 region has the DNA TGTGCCAGTAATTGGCGCACTAGCGGGGGGGACAATGAGCAGTTCTTC.

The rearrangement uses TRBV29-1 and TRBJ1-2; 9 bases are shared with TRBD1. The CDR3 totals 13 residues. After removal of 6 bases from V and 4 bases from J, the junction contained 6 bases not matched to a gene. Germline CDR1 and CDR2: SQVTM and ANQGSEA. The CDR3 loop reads CSVRPTGGYGYTF. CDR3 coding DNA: TGCAGCGTGAGACCGACAGGGGGCTATGGCTACACCTTC.

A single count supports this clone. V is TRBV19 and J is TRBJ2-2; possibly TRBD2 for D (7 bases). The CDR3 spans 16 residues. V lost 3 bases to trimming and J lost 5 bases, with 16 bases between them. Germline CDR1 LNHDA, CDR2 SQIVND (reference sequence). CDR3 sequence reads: CASSIGGGRRTGELFF. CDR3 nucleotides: TGTGCCAGTAGTATTGGGGGGGGCAGGAGGACCGGGGAGCTGTTTTTT.

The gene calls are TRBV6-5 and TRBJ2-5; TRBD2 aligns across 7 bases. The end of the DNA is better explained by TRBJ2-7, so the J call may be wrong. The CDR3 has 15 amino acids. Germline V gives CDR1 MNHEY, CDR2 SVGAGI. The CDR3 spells CASSFLPGLTYEQYF. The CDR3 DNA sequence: TGTGCCAGCAGTTTCCTTCCGGGACTAACCTACGAGCAGTACTTC.

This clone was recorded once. The CDR3 nucleotides are TGTGCCAGCAGGTTAGGCAGCACAGATACGCAGTATTTT. Amino acids: CASRLGSTDTQYF. This chain joins TRBV4-2 and TRBJ2-3; D remains ambiguous. Germline values: CDR1 LGHNA, CDR2 YNFKEQ. V gave up 6 bases and J gave up 0 bases, with 7 bases separating them. This CDR3 has 13 amino acids.

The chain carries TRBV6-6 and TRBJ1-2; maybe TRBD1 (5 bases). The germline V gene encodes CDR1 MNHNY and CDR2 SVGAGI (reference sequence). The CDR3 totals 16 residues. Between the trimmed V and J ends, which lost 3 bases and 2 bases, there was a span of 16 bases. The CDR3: CASSYYPGHINYGYTF. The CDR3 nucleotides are TGTGCCAGCAGTTATTACCCAGGACATATCAACTATGGCTACACCTTC.

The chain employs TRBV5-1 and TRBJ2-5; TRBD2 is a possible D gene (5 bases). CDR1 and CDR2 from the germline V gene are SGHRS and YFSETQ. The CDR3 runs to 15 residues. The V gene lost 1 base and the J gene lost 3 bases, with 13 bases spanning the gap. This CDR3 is CASSLLPGMKETQYF. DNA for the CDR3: TGCGCCAGCAGCTTGTTGCCGGGAATGAAAGAGACCCAGTACTTC.

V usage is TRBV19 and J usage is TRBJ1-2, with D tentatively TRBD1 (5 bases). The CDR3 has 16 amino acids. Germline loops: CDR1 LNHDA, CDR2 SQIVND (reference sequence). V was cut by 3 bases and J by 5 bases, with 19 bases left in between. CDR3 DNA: TGTGCCAGTAGTATGGGACTGACCGGCCCTTTATATGGCTACACCTTC. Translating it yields CASSMGLTGPLYGYTF.

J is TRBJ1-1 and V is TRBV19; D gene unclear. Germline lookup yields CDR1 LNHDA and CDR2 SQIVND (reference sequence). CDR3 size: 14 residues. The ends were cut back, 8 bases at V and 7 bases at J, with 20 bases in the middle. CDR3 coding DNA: TGTGCCAGTTATGAGGGTAGAAATTGGGGTGAAGCTTTCTTT. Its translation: CASYEGRNWGEAFF.

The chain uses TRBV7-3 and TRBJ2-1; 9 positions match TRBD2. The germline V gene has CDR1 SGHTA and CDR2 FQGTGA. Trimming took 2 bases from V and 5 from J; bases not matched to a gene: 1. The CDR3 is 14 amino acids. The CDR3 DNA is TGTGCCAGCAGCTTAGCGGGGGGGGACAATGAGCAGTTCTTC. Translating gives CASSLAGGDNEQFF.

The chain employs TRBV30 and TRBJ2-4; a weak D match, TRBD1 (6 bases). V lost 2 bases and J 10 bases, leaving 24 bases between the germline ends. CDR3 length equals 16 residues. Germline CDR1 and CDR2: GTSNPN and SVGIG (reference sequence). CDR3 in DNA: TGTGCCTGGAGTAGGTCAGGGGCTCTCATAGGGTGGATTCAGTACTTC. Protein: CAWSRSGALIGWIQYF.

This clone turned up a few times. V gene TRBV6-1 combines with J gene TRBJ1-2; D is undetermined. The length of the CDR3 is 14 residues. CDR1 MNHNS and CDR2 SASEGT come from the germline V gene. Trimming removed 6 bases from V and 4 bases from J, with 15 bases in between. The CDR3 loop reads CASSLPLHSYGYTF. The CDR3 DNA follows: TGTGCCAGCAGCCTTCCTTTACACAGCTATGGCTACACCTTC.

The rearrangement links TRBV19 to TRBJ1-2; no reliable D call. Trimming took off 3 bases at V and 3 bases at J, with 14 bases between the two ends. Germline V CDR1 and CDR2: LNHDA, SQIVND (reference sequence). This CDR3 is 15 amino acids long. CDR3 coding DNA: TGTGCCAGTAGTATCGGGCAGCCGAGATACTATGGCTACACCTTC. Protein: CASSIGQPRYYGYTF. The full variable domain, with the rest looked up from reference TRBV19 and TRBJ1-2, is DGGITQSPKYLFRKEGQNVTLSCEQNLNHDAMYWYRQDPGQGLRLIYYSQIVNDFQKGDIAEGYSVSREKKESFPLTVTSAQKNPTAFYLCASSIGQPRYYGYTFGSGTRLTVV.

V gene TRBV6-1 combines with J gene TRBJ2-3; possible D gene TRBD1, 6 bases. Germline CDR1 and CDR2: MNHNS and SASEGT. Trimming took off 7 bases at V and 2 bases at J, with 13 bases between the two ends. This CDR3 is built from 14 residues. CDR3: CASKDRWFTDTQYF. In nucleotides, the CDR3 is TGTGCCAGCAAAGACAGGTGGTTCACAGATACGCAGTATTTT.

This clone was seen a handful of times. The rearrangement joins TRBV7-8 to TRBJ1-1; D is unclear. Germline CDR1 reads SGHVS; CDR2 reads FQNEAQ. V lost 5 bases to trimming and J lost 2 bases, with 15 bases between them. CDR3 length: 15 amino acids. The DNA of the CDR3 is TGTGCCAGCAGCGTCCCCTGGGGTGCAAACACTGAAGCTTTCTTT. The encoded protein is CASSVPWGANTEAFF.

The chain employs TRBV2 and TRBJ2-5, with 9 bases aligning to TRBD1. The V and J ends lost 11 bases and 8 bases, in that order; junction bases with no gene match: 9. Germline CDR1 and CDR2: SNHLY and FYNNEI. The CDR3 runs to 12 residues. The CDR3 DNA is TGTGCCGGGAGGGACAGGGTTTTTACCCAGTACTTC. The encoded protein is CAGRDRVFTQYF. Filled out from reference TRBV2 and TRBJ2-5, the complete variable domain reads EPEVTQTPSHQVTQMGQEVILRCVPISNHLYFYWYRQILGQKVEFLVSFYNNEISEKSEIFDDQFSVERPDGSNFTLKIRSTKLEDSAMYFCAGRDRVFTQYFGPGTRLLVL.